These 5 T cell receptor beta chains were all obtained from the same sample, sequenced in a study of T cells in Graves' hyperthyroidism and ophthalmopathy. The TCR beta CDR3 regions underwent amplification using RNA transcripts as the source. TCR CDR3 underwent first-round RT-PCR with the HTBI primer set. TCRdb re-analysed the multiplex PCR reads in MiXCR, keeping a single row per CDR3 protein. The sample has about 480,000 distinct CDR3 sequences; roughly 14% are singletons. The sample was blood. The receptor source for this set is a woman younger than 35 with Graves' hyperthyroidism.

This CDR3 reads CASTLGGQGLQPGNTIYF. The DNA for the CDR3 is TGTGCCAGTACCCTAGGGGGACAGGGTCTTCAACCTGGAAACACCATATATTTT. The V gene is TRBV19, the J gene TRBJ1-3; 9 nucleotides match TRBD1. With V trimmed by 7 bases and J by 2 bases, 15 bases remained unmatched. Germline V gene lookup returns CDR1 LNHDA and CDR2 SQIVND (reference sequence). CDR3 length: 18 amino acids.

Note on this clonotype: This may be a read error, as it is one base from a much larger clone. J is TRBJ2-3 and V is TRBV20-1; 8 bases agree with TRBD2. The CDR3 loop spans 17 amino acids. Germline V gene data show CDR1 as DFQATT and CDR2 as SNEGSKA (reference sequence). The CDR3 DNA reads TGCAGTGCTGGAGATGAGGCAGCGGGAGAAAAACGAGATACGCAGTATTTT. The encoded protein is CSAGDEAAGEKRDTQYF.

The chain employs TRBV18 and TRBJ1-3, with D perhaps TRBD1 (5 bases). The CDR3 totals 16 residues. With 5 bases removed from V and 0 bases from J, the gap between germline ends came to 14 bases. Germline CDR1 reads KGHSH; CDR2 reads LQKENI. The CDR3 nucleotides are TGTGCCAGCTCAGAGACAGCGTTACTCTCTGGAAACACCATATATTTT. It translates to CASSETALLSGNTIYF.

Ten or more counts support this clonotype. V is TRBV28 and J is TRBJ1-2; tentative D call: TRBD1 (6 bases). Germline V gene data show CDR1 as MDHEN and CDR2 as SYDVKM. V lost 5 bases, J lost 4 bases, and 11 bases lay in between. The CDR3 is 13 residues long. DNA of the CDR3: TGTGCCAGCAGTACGGACAGCCGCTATGGCTACACCTTC. This sequence encodes CASSTDSRYGYTF.

This clonotype came up a few times. The chain has TRBV20-1 and TRBJ2-7, with unresolved D. Trimming shortened V by 1 base and J by 0 bases, and 10 bases separated the two germline ends. CDR1 DFQATT and CDR2 SNEGSKA come from the germline V gene (reference sequence). The CDR3 totals 14 residues. The DNA for the CDR3 is TGCAGTGCTAGAGGAGGTCCGGCCTCCTACGAGCAGTACTTC. Encoded protein: CSARGGPASYEQYF.